The T cell receptor (beta chain) under discussion was sequenced for a study of blood T cells in healthy people across ages. Findings and caveats of the study: PBMCs that were unsorted prevented a conclusive naive versus antigen-experienced comparison.

A J-beta primer mix and a sample-barcoded 5' primer were used in a second PCR of about 7 to 12 cycles. TCRdb analysed the 5' RACE reads with MiXCR anew, one entry per CDR3 protein. The sample has 1.8 million or so distinct CDR3 sequences, roughly two fifths seen once. Trimming left V 5 bases short and J 6 bases short, with 17 bases between. Germline V gene lookup returns CDR1 SGHTA and CDR2 FQGNSA. CDR3 length equals 15 residues. Concerning this clonotype itself: The target antigen is unknown.

The total RNA that was extracted per sample amounted to at least 5 micrograms. The rearrangement uses TRBV7-2 and TRBJ2-1; D tentatively reads TRBD1 or TRBD2 (6 bases each). The sequenced sample consisted of blood. The sequence derives from a human donor in good health. CDR3: CASSQQGLGGNEQFF. In nucleotides, the CDR3 is TGTGCCAGCAGCCAACAGGGTTTGGGGGGCAATGAGCAGTTCTTC.